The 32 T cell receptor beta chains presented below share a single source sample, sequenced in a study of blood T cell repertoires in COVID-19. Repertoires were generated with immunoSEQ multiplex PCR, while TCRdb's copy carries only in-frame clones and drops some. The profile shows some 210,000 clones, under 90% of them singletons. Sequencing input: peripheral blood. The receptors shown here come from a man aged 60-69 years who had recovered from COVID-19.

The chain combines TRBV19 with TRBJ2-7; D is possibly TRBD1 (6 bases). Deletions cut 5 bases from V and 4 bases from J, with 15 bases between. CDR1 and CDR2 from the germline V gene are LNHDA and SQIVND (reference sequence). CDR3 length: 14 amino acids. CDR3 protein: CASSPGRGGYEQYF. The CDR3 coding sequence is TGTGCCAGTAGTCCCGGCAGGGGCGGATACGAGCAGTACTTC.

In DNA, the CDR3 is TGCGCCAGCAGCCGAGGATATCCCCCGGACGAGCAGTACTTC. Translating gives CASSRGYPPDEQYF. This chain joins TRBV5-1 and TRBJ2-7; D gene unclear. Per germline, CDR1 SGHRS and CDR2 YFSETQ. With 4 bases removed from V and 5 bases from J, the gap between germline ends came to 16 bases. This CDR3 has 14 amino acids.

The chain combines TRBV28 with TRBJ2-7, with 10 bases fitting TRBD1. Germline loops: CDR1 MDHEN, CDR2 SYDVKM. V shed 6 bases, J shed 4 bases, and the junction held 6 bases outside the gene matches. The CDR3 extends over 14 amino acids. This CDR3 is CASSVTGGFYEQYF. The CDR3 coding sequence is TGTGCCAGCAGCGTGACAGGGGGCTTTTACGAGCAGTACTTC. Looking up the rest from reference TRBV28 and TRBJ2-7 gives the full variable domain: DVKVTQSSRYLVKRTGEKVFLECVQDMDHENMFWYRQDPGLGLRLIYFSYDVKMKEKGDIPEGYSVSREKKERFSLILESASTNQTSMYLCASSVTGGFYEQYFGPGTRLTVT.

The CDR3: CASSVGGDTQYF. The CDR3, as DNA: TGTGCCAGCAGCGTAGGCGGAGATACGCAGTATTTT. V usage is TRBV9 and J usage is TRBJ2-3; D is ambiguous. V lost 0 bases and J lost 5, with 4 bases in between. CDR3 length equals 12 residues. Germline assignment: CDR1 SGDLS and CDR2 YYNGEE.

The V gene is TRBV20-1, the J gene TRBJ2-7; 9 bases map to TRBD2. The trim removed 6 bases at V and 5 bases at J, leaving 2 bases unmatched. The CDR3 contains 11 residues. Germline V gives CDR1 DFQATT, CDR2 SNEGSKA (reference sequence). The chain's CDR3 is CSAQRGDEQYF. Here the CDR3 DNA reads TGCAGTGCCCAGCGGGGGGACGAGCAGTACTTC.

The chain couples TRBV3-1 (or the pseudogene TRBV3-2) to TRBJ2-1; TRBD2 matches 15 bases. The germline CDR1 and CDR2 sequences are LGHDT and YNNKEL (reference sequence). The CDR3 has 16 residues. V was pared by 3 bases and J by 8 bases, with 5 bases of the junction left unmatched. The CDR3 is CASSQGLAGGKDEQFF. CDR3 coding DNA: TGTGCCAGCAGCCAGGGACTAGCGGGGGGCAAGGATGAGCAGTTCTTC.

DNA of the CDR3: TGTGCCACCAGCAGAGCCCCCGGGACTAGTGTTGAGCAGTTCTTC. It specifies CATSRAPGTSVEQFF. This sequence joins TRBV15 and TRBJ2-1; TRBD2 aligns across 8 bases. The trim removed 1 base at V and 9 bases at J, leaving 8 bases unmatched. Germline CDR1 LNHNV, CDR2 YYDKDF (reference sequence). CDR3 length equals 15 residues.

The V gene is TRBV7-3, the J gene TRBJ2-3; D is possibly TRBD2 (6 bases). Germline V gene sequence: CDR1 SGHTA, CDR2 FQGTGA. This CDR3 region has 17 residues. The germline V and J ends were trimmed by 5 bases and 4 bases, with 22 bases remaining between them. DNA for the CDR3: TGTGCCAGCAGCCCCCGCCCCGGGGGACTTGGGGCAGATACGCAGTATTTT. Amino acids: CASSPRPGGLGADTQYF.

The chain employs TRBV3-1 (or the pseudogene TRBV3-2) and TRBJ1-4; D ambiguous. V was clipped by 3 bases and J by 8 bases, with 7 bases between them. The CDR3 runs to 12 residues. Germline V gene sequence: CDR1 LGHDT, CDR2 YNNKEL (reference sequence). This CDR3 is CASSHSVEKLFF. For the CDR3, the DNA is TGTGCCAGCAGCCACTCAGTAGAAAAACTGTTTTTT.

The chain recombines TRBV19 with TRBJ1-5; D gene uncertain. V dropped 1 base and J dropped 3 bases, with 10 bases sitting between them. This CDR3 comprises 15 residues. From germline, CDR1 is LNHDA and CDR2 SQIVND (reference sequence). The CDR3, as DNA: TGTGCCAGTAGTATAGTTTCAGAAATCAATCAGCCCCAGCATTTT. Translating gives CASSIVSEINQPQHF. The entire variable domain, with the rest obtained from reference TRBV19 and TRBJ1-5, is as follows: DGGITQSPKYLFRKEGQNVTLSCEQNLNHDAMYWYRQDPGQGLRLIYYSQIVNDFQKGDIAEGYSVSREKKESFPLTVTSAQKNPTAFYLCASSIVSEINQPQHFGDGTRLSIL.

CDR3: CASNQGQGARETQYF. The DNA of the CDR3 is TGTGCCAGCAACCAAGGACAGGGGGCCCGGGAGACCCAGTACTTC. The chain carries TRBV11-3 and TRBJ2-5; TRBD1 aligns across 11 bases. The V segment lost 7 bases and the J segment 5 bases; nucleotides outside the gene matches: 9. CDR3 size: 15 residues. Germline V CDR1 and CDR2: SGHNT, YENEEA.

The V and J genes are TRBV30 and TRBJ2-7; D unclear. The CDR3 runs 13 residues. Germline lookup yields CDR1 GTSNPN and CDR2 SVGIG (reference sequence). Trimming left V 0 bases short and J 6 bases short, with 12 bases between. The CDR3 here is CAWSVRLEAEQYF. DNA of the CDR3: TGTGCCTGGAGTGTACGTCTCGAGGCCGAGCAGTACTTC.

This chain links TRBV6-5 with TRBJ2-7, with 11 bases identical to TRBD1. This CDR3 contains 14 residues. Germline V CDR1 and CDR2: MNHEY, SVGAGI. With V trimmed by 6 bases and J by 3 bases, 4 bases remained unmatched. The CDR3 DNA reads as TGTGCCAGCAGGAAGGGACAGGGGGTCTACGAGCAGTACTTC. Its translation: CASRKGQGVYEQYF.

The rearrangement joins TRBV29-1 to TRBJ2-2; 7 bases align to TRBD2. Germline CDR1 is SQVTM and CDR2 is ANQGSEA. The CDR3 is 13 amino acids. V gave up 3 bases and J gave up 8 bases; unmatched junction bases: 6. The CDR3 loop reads CSVDAGRTGELFF. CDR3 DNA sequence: TGCAGCGTTGATGCCGGGAGGACAGGGGAGCTGTTTTTT.

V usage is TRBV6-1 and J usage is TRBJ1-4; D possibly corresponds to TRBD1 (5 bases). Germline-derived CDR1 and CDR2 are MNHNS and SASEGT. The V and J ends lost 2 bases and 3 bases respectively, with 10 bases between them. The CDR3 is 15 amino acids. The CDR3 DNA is TGTGCCAGCAGTGAACTAGGGGATCCTAATGAAAAACTGTTTTTT. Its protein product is CASSELGDPNEKLFF.

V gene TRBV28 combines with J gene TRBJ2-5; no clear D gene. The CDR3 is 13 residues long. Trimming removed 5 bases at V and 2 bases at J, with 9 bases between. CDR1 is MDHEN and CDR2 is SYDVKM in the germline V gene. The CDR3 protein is CASSTTSQETQYF. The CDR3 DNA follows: TGTGCCAGCAGTACGACTTCTCAAGAGACCCAGTACTTC.

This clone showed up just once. The CDR3 sequence: CASSQEAGYTEAFF. The DNA of the CDR3 is TGTGCCAGCAGCCAAGAAGCGGGATACACTGAAGCTTTCTTT. V is TRBV3-1 (or the pseudogene TRBV3-2) and J is TRBJ1-1; no firm D call. Germline V gene data show CDR1 as LGHDT and CDR2 as YNNKEL (reference sequence). The germline V and J ends were trimmed by 0 bases and 3 bases, with 8 bases remaining between them. CDR3 length: 14 amino acids.

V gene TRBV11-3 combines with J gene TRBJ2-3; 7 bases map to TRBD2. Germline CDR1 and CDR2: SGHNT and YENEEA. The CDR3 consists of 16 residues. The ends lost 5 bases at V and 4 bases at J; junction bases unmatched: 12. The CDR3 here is CASSPGLTLGADTQYF. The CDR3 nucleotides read TGTGCCAGCAGCCCGGGACTAACCCTCGGCGCAGATACGCAGTATTTT.

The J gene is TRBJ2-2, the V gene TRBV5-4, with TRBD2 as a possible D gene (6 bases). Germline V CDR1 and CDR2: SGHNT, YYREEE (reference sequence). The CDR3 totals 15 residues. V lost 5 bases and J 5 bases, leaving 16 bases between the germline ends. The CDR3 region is CASSPGLLETGELFF. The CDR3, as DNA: TGTGCCAGCAGTCCGGGACTCCTGGAGACCGGGGAGCTGTTTTTT.

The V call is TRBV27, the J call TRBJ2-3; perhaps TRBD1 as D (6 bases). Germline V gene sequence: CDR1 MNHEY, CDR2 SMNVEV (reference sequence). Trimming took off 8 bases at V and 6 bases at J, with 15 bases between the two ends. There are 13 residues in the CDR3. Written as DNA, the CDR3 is TGTGCCAGCTCCGGGACAAGGCGGGATACGCAGTATTTT. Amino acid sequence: CASSGTRRDTQYF.

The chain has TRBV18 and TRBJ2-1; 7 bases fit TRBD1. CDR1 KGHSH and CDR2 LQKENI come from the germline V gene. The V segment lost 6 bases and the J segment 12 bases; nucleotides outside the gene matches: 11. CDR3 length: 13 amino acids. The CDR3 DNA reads TGTGCCAGCTCTCAAGACAGGGCCGGCGGGCAGTTCTTC. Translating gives CASSQDRAGGQFF.

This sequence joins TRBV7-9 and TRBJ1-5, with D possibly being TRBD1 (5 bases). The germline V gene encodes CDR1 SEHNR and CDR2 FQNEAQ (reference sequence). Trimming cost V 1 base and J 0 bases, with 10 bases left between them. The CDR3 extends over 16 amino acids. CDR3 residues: CASSLGDRASNQPQHF. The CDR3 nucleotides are TGTGCCAGCAGCTTAGGTGACAGAGCTAGCAATCAGCCCCAGCATTTT.

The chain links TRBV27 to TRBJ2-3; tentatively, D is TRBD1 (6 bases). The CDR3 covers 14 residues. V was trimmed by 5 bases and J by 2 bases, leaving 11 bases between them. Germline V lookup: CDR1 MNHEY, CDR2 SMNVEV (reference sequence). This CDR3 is CASSEGVYTDTQYF. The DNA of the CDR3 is TGTGCCAGCAGTGAGGGGGTCTACACAGATACGCAGTATTTT.

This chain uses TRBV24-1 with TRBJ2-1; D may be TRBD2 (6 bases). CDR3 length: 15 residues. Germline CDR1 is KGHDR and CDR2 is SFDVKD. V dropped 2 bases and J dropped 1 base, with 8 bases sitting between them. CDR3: CATSDSGGSYNEQFF. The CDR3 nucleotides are TGTGCCACCAGTGATTCTGGGGGGTCCTACAATGAGCAGTTCTTC.

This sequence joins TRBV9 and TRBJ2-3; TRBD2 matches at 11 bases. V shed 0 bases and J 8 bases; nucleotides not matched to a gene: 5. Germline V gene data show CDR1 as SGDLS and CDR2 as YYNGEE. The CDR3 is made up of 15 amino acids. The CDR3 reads CASSVATSGSVTQYF. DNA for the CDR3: TGTGCCAGCAGCGTAGCTACTAGCGGGAGCGTTACGCAGTATTTT.

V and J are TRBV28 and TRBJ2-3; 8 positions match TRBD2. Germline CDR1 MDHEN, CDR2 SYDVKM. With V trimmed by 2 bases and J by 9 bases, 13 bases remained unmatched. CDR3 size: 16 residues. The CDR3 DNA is TGTGCCAGCAGTTTAGCGTCGGCGGGAGGAAGGAGGACGCAGTATTTT. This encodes CASSLASAGGRRTQYF.

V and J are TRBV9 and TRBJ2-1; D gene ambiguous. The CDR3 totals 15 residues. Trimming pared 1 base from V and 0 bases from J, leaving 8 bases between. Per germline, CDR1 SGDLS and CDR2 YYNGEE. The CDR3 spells CASSVWSSSYNEQFF. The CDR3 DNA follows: TGTGCCAGCAGCGTATGGTCTAGCTCCTACAATGAGCAGTTCTTC.

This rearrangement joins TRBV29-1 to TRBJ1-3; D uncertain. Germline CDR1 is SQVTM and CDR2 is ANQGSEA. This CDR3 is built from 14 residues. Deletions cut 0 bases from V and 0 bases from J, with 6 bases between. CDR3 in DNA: TGCAGCGTTGAAGATAACAGCTCTGGAAACACCATATATTTT. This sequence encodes CSVEDNSSGNTIYF.

The CDR3 nucleotides are TGTGCCAGTAGATCTCAGGGGGTTGGGGAGACCCAGTACTTC. Residues: CASRSQGVGETQYF. The V call is TRBV19, the J call TRBJ2-5; 7 bases line up with TRBD1. From germline, CDR1 is LNHDA and CDR2 SQIVND (reference sequence). Trimming cost V 6 bases and J 5 bases; bases outside gene matches: 9. The CDR3 consists of 14 residues.

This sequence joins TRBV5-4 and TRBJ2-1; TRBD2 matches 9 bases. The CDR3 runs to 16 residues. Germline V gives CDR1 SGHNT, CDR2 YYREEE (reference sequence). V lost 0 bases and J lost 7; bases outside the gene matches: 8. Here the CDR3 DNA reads TGTGCCAGCAGCTTGGTGCGCGGGGGGGCCCGGAATGAGCAGTTCTTC. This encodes CASSLVRGGARNEQFF. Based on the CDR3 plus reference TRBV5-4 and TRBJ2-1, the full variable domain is ETGVTQSPTHLIKTRGQQVTLRCSSQSGHNTVSWYQQALGQGPQFIFQYYREEENGRGNFPPRFSGLQFPNYSSELNVNALELDDSALYLCASSLVRGGARNEQFFGPGTRLTVL.

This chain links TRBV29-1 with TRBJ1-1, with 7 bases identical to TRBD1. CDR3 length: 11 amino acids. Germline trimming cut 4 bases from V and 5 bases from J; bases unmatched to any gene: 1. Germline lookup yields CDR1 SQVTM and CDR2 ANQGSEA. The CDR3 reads CSVGQGTEAFF. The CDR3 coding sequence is TGCAGCGTTGGACAGGGTACTGAAGCTTTCTTT. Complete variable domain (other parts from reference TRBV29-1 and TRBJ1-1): SAVISQKPSRDICQRGTSLTIQCQVDSQVTMMFWYRQQPGQSLTLIATANQGSEATYESGFVIDKFPISRPNLTFSTLTVSNMSPEDSSIYLCSVGQGTEAFFGQGTRLTVV.

The CDR3: CASSPGYEQYF. The CDR3 DNA sequence: TGTGCCAGCAGCCCGGGTTACGAGCAGTACTTC. This rearrangement joins TRBV25-1 to TRBJ2-7; no firm D call. The V end lost 6 bases, the J end lost 4 bases, and 7 bases lay between the germline ends. Germline V gene lookup returns CDR1 MGHDK and CDR2 SYGVNS. The CDR3 consists of 11 residues.